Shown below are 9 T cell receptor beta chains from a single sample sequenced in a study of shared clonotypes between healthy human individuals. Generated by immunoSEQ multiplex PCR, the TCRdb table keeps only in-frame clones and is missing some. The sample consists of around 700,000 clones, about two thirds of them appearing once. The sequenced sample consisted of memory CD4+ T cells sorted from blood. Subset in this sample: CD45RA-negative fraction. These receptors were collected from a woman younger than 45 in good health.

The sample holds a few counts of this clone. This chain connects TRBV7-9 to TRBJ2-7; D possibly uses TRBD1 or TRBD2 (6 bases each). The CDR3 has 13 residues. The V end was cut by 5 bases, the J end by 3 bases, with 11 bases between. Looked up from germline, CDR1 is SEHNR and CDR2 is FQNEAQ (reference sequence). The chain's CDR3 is CASSLEGVYEQYF. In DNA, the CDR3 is TGTGCCAGCAGCCTGGAGGGGGTCTACGAGCAGTACTTC.

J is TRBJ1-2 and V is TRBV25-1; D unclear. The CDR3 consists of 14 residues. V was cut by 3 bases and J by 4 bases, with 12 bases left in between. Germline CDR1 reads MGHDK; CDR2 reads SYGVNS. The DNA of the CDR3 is TGTGCCAGCAGTGACAGAGTCTCCTCCTATGGCTACACCTTC. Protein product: CASSDRVSSYGYTF.

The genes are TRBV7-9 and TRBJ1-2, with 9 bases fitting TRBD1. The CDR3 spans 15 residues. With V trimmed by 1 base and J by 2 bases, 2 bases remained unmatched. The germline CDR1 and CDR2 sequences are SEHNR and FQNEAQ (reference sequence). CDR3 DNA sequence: TGTGCCAGCAGCTTAGTTGGGACAGGGAACTATGGCTACACCTTC. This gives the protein CASSLVGTGNYGYTF.

CDR3 loop: CASSGGLAGVVYEQYF. The CDR3 nucleotides are TGTGCCAGCAGCGGGGGACTAGCGGGAGTTGTTTACGAGCAGTACTTC. This chain uses TRBV5-4 with TRBJ2-7; TRBD2 agrees at 14 bases. The CDR3 contains 16 residues. J lost 4 bases, V lost 4 bases, and 7 bases had no gene match. The germline CDR1 and CDR2 sequences are SGHNT and YYREEE (reference sequence).

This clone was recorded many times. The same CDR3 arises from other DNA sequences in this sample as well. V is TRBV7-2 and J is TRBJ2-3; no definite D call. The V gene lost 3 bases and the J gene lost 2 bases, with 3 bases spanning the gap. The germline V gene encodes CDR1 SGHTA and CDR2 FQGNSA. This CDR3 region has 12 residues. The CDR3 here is CASSFYTDTQYF. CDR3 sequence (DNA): TGTGCCAGCAGCTTCTACACAGATACGCAGTATTTT.

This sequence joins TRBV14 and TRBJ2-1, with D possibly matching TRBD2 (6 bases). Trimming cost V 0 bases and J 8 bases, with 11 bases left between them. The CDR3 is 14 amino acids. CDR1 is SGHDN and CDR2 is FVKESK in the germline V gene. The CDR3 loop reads CASSQDWTNDEQFF. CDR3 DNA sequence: TGTGCCAGCAGCCAAGATTGGACTAACGATGAGCAGTTCTTC.

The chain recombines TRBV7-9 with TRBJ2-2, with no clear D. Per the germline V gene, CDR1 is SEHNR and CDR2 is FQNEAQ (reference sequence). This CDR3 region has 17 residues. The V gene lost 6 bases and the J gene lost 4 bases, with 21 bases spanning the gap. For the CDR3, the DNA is TGTGCCAGCAGGGCCTCTTACGGACGGTCGGGCACCGGGGAGCTGTTTTTT. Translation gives CASRASYGRSGTGELFF.

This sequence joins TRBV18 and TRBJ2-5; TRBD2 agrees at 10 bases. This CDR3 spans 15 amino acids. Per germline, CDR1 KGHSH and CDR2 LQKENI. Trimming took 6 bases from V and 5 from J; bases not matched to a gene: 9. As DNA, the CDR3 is TGTGCCAGCTCTCGGACTAGCGGAGTAAGGGAGACCCAGTACTTC. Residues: CASSRTSGVRETQYF.

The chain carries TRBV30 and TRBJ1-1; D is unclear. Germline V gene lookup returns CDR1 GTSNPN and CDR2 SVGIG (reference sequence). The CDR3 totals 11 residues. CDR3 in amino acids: CACAGNTEAFF. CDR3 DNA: TGTGCGTGCGCGGGTAACACTGAAGCTTTCTTT.